The 26 T cell receptor beta chains reported below all come from one sample, sequenced in a study of T cells in Graves' hyperthyroidism and ophthalmopathy. RNA transcripts provided the source from which TCR beta CDR3 regions were amplified. Initially, a first-round RT-PCR of the TCR CDR3 employed the HTBI primer set. TCRdb reprocessed the multiplex PCR reads via MiXCR and lists one record per CDR3 protein. Of roughly 800,000 distinct CDR3 sequences listed, more than 30% are singletons. The sample consisted of blood. These receptors came from a young man with Graves' hyperthyroidism.

The chain combines TRBV11-2 with TRBJ1-4, with 7 nucleotides matching TRBD1. J lost 8 bases, V lost 5 bases, and 8 bases had no gene match. The CDR3 consists of 14 residues. The germline V gene has CDR1 SGHAT and CDR2 FQNNGV. CDR3 in amino acids: CASSTGTVGEKLFF. DNA of the CDR3: TGTGCCAGCAGCACCGGGACAGTCGGGGAAAAACTGTTTTTT.

This clonotype was seen only a few times. This chain links TRBV2 with TRBJ2-2, with TRBD2 matching over 14 bases. V was pared by 4 bases and J by 7 bases, with 5 bases of the junction left unmatched. Germline-derived CDR1 and CDR2 are SNHLY and FYNNEI. This CDR3 is 16 amino acids long. The DNA of the CDR3 is TGTGCCAGCAGTGGGACTAGCGGGGGGTCTGACGGGGAGCTGTTTTTT. This gives the protein CASSGTSGGSDGELFF. Full variable domain (remainder filled in from reference TRBV2 and TRBJ2-2): EPEVTQTPSHQVTQMGQEVILRCVPISNHLYFYWYRQILGQKVEFLVSFYNNEISEKSEIFDDQFSVERPDGSNFTLKIRSTKLEDSAMYFCASSGTSGGSDGELFFGEGSRLTVL.

This clonotype was counted at least ten times. J is TRBJ1-3 and V is TRBV19; 10 nucleotides agree with TRBD1. This CDR3 contains 14 residues. The germline V gene has CDR1 LNHDA and CDR2 SQIVND (reference sequence). J lost 2 bases, V lost 11 bases, and 6 bases had no gene match. CDR3 nucleotide sequence: TGTGCCGCCGGTGACAGGGGGCCTGGAAACACCATATATTTT. This sequence encodes CAAGDRGPGNTIYF.

This clonotype was counted only a few times. The chain is built from TRBV6-6 and TRBJ1-5, with TRBD1 matching over 7 bases. Trimming took 2 bases from V and 0 from J; bases not matched to a gene: 1. Germline values: CDR1 MNHNY, CDR2 SVGAGI (reference sequence). This CDR3 is 15 amino acids long. In nucleotides, the CDR3 is TGTGCCAGCAGTTACGGGACAGATAGCAATCAGCCCCAGCATTTT. The encoded protein is CASSYGTDSNQPQHF.

The V and J genes are TRBV6-5 and TRBJ1-4, with D unclear. The J call may be mistaken, given a closer DNA end match to TRBJ2-2. Germline V gene lookup returns CDR1 MNHEY and CDR2 SVGAGI. The CDR3 runs 14 residues. Here the CDR3 DNA reads TGTGCCAGCAGTTACGGGGTTCTCGCCGGGGAGCTGTTTTTT. Its protein is CASSYGVLAGELFF.

The chain is built from TRBV7-2 and TRBJ1-1, with D maybe TRBD1 (5 bases). Per germline, CDR1 SGHTA and CDR2 FQGNSA. V shed 2 bases and J shed 3 bases, with 13 bases lying between them. The CDR3 runs to 15 residues. This CDR3 is CASSLFGGAYTEAFF. Here the CDR3 DNA reads TGTGCCAGCAGCTTATTCGGTGGGGCTTACACTGAAGCTTTCTTT. The variable domain in full, completed from reference TRBV7-2 and TRBJ1-1, reads GAGVSQSPSNKVTEKGKDVELRCDPISGHTALYWYRQSLGQGLEFLIYFQGNSAPDKSGLPSDRFSAERTGGSVSTLTIQRTQQEDSAVYLCASSLFGGAYTEAFFGQGTRLTVV.

This clonotype was observed at least ten times. The chain is built from TRBV5-1 and TRBJ1-5, with D uncertain. Deletions cut 0 bases from V and 3 bases from J, with 7 bases between. The CDR3 is made up of 14 amino acids. Germline V gene sequence: CDR1 SGHRS, CDR2 YFSETQ. CDR3 sequence: CASSLDAVNQPQHF. The CDR3 region has the DNA TGCGCCAGCAGCTTGGATGCAGTCAATCAGCCCCAGCATTTT.

Concerning this clonotype itself: Possible read error: a much larger clone is one base away. J is TRBJ1-1 and V is TRBV5-1; D remains unclear. The CDR3 runs 14 residues. Germline lookup yields CDR1 SGHRS and CDR2 YFSETQ. The chain's CDR3 is CAGSLAQSNTEAFF. The CDR3 DNA follows: TGCGCCGGCAGCTTGGCACAGTCGAACACTGAAGCTTTCTTT.

This clonotype was observed a few times. V and J are TRBV4-3 and TRBJ2-7; no reliable D call. This CDR3 spans 13 amino acids. Per germline, CDR1 LGHNA and CDR2 YSLEER. V lost 1 base, J lost 2 bases, and 6 bases lay in between. For the CDR3, the DNA is TGCGCCAGCAGCCAAGGGGTTACCTACGAGCAGTACTTC. It specifies CASSQGVTYEQYF.

This clonotype showed up just a few times. This chain uses TRBV6-1 with TRBJ1-1; no firm D call. V was pared by 8 bases and J by 1 base, with 17 bases between. From germline, CDR1 is MNHNS and CDR2 SASEGT. The CDR3 has 15 residues. The CDR3 DNA reads TGTGCCAGCGGGAGCATCTCCCGGGGGAACACTGAAGCTTTCTTT. Encoded protein: CASGSISRGNTEAFF.

This clonotype was seen repeatedly, ten times or more. This sequence joins TRBV2 and TRBJ2-2, with TRBD1 matching 10 bases. V lost 4 bases to trimming and J lost 4 bases; unmatched junction nucleotides: 0. In germline, CDR1 is SNHLY, CDR2 FYNNEI. The CDR3 extends over 14 amino acids. The CDR3 is CASSGTGGTGELFF. CDR3 coding DNA: TGTGCCAGCAGTGGGACAGGGGGCACCGGGGAGCTGTTTTTT. The variable domain in full, completed from reference TRBV2 and TRBJ2-2, reads EPEVTQTPSHQVTQMGQEVILRCVPISNHLYFYWYRQILGQKVEFLVSFYNNEISEKSEIFDDQFSVERPDGSNFTLKIRSTKLEDSAMYFCASSGTGGTGELFFGEGSRLTVL.

This clonotype has more than one count but fewer than ten. V is TRBV7-9 and J is TRBJ1-1, with D tentatively TRBD1 (5 bases). The CDR3 covers 18 residues. CDR1 is SEHNR and CDR2 is FQNEAQ in the germline V gene (reference sequence). The V end was cut by 1 base, the J end by 0 bases, with 18 bases between. The CDR3 nucleotides are TGTGCCAGCAGCTTAGGCCCCCTCTTCAGGGCCCTGAACACTGAAGCTTTCTTT. It specifies CASSLGPLFRALNTEAFF.

This chain connects TRBV7-2 to TRBJ2-7; maybe TRBD1 (7 bases). Trimming removed 4 bases from V and 0 bases from J, with 16 bases in between. Germline CDR1 reads SGHTA; CDR2 reads FQGNSA. The CDR3 consists of 16 residues. CDR3 DNA sequence: TGTGCCAGCAGCTCAGTCGCGGGACAGCCCTCCTACGAGCAGTACTTC. Its translation is CASSSVAGQPSYEQYF.

Concerning this clonotype: A single base separates this from a much larger clone, so it may be a read error. The final CDR3 position lacks the conserved phenylalanine or tryptophan, pointing to a likely read error. J is TRBJ1-2 and V is TRBV2, with D unresolved. The length of the CDR3 is 14 residues. V was cut by 8 bases and J by 0 bases, with 13 bases left in between. CDR1 and CDR2 (germline): SNHLY, FYNNEI. CDR3 protein: CASGAWNSNYGYTL. The CDR3 coding sequence is TGTGCCAGCGGTGCCTGGAATTCTAACTATGGCTACACCCTC.

In its sample, this clonotype was seen a few times. This chain connects TRBV20-1 to TRBJ2-7; 10 bases fit TRBD2. Germline CDR1 reads DFQATT; CDR2 reads SNEGSKA (reference sequence). Trimming took 8 bases from V and 2 from J; bases not matched to a gene: 9. The CDR3 has 14 residues. CDR3 DNA: TGCAGTTCGACCCTAGCGGGAGTAACCTACGAGCAGTACTTC. As protein: CSSTLAGVTYEQYF.

The DNA for the CDR3 is TGTGCCAGTAGTCCCCCCGACAGCCTTAGGAACACCTTC. Translated, it gives CASSPPDSLRNTF. The chain employs TRBV19 and TRBJ1-2; possibly TRBD1 for D (5 bases). Germline V CDR1 and CDR2: LNHDA, SQIVND (reference sequence). The V end was cut by 5 bases, the J end by 12 bases, with 19 bases between. The CDR3 is 13 amino acids.

This clonotype was found a few times. The V gene is TRBV7-2, the J gene TRBJ2-7; D remains ambiguous. V was pared by 3 bases and J by 0 bases, with 6 bases between. This CDR3 has 13 amino acids. Germline V gene data show CDR1 as SGHTA and CDR2 as FQGNSA. The DNA for the CDR3 is TGTGCCAGCAGCTTGTTACTCTCCTACGAGCAGTACTTC. Protein sequence: CASSLLLSYEQYF.

The rearrangement links TRBV15 to TRBJ1-2; D not certain. Deletions cut 0 bases from V and 8 bases from J, with 10 bases between. Germline V lookup: CDR1 LNHNV, CDR2 YYDKDF (reference sequence). The length of the CDR3 is 13 residues. CDR3 bases: TGTGCCACCAGCAGAGATCTGGAAGGGGGCTACACCTTC. As protein: CATSRDLEGGYTF.

This clonotype appeared a few times. The chain joins TRBV2 to TRBJ1-1; D unresolved. Trimming took 8 bases from V and 4 from J, leaving 11 bases between them. CDR3 length: 12 amino acids. Germline V CDR1 and CDR2: SNHLY, FYNNEI. CDR3 DNA: TGTGCCAGCCTCGGCCCGGCCACTGAAGCTTTCTTT. Protein: CASLGPATEAFF. The full variable domain, in which reference TRBV2 and TRBJ1-1 provide the parts outside the CDR3, is EPEVTQTPSHQVTQMGQEVILRCVPISNHLYFYWYRQILGQKVEFLVSFYNNEISEKSEIFDDQFSVERPDGSNFTLKIRSTKLEDSAMYFCASLGPATEAFFGQGTRLTVV.

This clonotype has more than one count but fewer than ten. Here the CDR3 DNA reads TGTGCCAGTAGTGCCTACAGGGGATACGAGCAGTACTTC. As protein: CASSAYRGYEQYF. This rearrangement joins TRBV19 to TRBJ2-7, with 7 bases identical to TRBD1. Trimming at V came to 5 bases and at J to 4 bases, leaving 5 bases not matched to a gene. The CDR3 runs 13 residues. Germline V CDR1 and CDR2: LNHDA, SQIVND (reference sequence).

In this sample, this clonotype turned up many times. The chain links TRBV19 to TRBJ1-1, with a possible D match to TRBD1 (6 bases). V dropped 7 bases and J dropped 12 bases, with 30 bases sitting between them. The CDR3 spans 16 residues. Germline-derived CDR1 and CDR2 are LNHDA and SQIVND (reference sequence). The CDR3 sequence: CASNRATTGQHRVTFF. CDR3 in DNA: TGTGCCAGTAACAGGGCGACGACAGGACAGCACAGGGTAACTTTCTTT.

A note on this clonotype: A much larger clone lies one base from this, so it may be a read error. The chain combines TRBV29-1 with TRBJ2-7; D is uncertain. The CDR3 contains 12 residues. CDR1 is SQVTM and CDR2 is ANQGSEA in the germline V gene. The CDR3 loop is CSVRLSSYERYF. CDR3 sequence (DNA): TGCAGCGTTAGACTGAGCTCCTACGAGCGGTACTTC.

At least ten counts were recorded for this clonotype. The chain has TRBV10-3 and TRBJ1-1, with D hard to call. This CDR3 contains 12 residues. Deletions cut 4 bases from V and 6 bases from J, with 9 bases between. Per germline, CDR1 ENHRY and CDR2 SYGVKD. CDR3 amino acids: CAISVNGPEAFF. CDR3 coding DNA: TGTGCCATCAGTGTGAACGGTCCTGAAGCTTTCTTT.

This clonotype appeared many times. The J gene is TRBJ2-7, the V gene TRBV7-9, with D perhaps TRBD1 (5 bases). The ends were cut back, 3 bases at V and 0 bases at J, with 6 bases in the middle. Germline CDR1 SEHNR, CDR2 FQNEAQ (reference sequence). This CDR3 has 13 amino acids. CDR3: CASSFTGSYEQYF. Written as DNA, the CDR3 is TGTGCCAGCAGCTTTACAGGCTCCTACGAGCAGTACTTC. The whole variable domain, filled in from reference TRBV7-9 and TRBJ2-7, reads DTGVSQNPRHKITKRGQNVTFRCDPISEHNRLYWYRQTLGQGPEFLTYFQNEAQLEKSRLLSDRFSAERPKGSFSTLEIQRTEQGDSAMYLCASSFTGSYEQYFGPGTRLTVT.

This rearrangement joins TRBV24-1 to TRBJ1-5; TRBD1 is a possible D gene (5 bases). In germline, CDR1 is KGHDR, CDR2 SFDVKD. V was pared by 11 bases and J by 4 bases, with 14 bases between. The CDR3 contains 13 residues. CDR3 amino acids: CAMMGPRNQPQHF. For the CDR3, the DNA is TGTGCCATGATGGGGCCAAGGAATCAGCCCCAGCATTTT.

This clonotype has a handful of counts. The CDR3 DNA follows: TGCGCCAGCAACCGAGACTACGGGGAGAACACTGAAGCTTTCTTT. Protein: CASNRDYGENTEAFF. This chain uses TRBV4-1 with TRBJ1-1; D is uncertain. Trimming pared 7 bases from V and 1 base from J, leaving 16 bases between. Germline lookup yields CDR1 MGHRA and CDR2 YSYEKL. This CDR3 region has 15 residues.